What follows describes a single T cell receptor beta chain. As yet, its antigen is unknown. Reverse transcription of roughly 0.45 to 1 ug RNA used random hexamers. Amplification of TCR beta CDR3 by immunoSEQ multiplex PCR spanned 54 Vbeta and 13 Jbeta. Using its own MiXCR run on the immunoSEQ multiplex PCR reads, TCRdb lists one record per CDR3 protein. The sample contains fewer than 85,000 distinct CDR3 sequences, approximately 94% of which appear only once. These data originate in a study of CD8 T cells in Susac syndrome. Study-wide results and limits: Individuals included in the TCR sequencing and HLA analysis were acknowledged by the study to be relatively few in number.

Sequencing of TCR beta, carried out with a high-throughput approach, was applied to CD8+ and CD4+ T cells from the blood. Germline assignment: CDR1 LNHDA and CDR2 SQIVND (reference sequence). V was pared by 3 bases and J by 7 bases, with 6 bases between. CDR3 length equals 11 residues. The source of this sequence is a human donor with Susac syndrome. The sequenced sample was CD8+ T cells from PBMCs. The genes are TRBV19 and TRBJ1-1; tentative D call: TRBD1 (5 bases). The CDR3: CASSMGLEAFF. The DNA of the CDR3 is TGTGCCAGTAGTATGGGGCTTGAAGCTTTCTTT.